The 20 T cell receptor beta chains listed next were all sequenced from one sample in a study of vaccination effects on CD4 cells after COVID-19. No cognate antigen is known for these TCRs. ViraFEST used viral peptide pools to expand antigen-specific CD4+ T cells before sequencing. Researchers isolated CD4+ T cells once approximately eleven days of culture had elapsed. PCR showed that the person got SARS-CoV-2 infection at some point between March and December 2020. Data came from immunoSEQ multiplex PCR; TCRdb stores just in-frame clones and leaves some out. Of some 35,000 clones listed, about three quarters are singletons. The material sequenced was CD4+ T cells from PBMCs cultured with HCoV-NL63 spike peptides, taken before COVID-19 vaccination. These receptors originate from a human donor who had a prior SARS-CoV-2 infection.

This rearrangement joins TRBV28 to TRBJ1-1; D is unresolved. Trimming shortened V by 10 bases and J by 6 bases, and 21 bases separated the two germline ends. Germline CDR1 MDHEN, CDR2 SYDVKM. The CDR3 totals 14 residues. The CDR3 region is CATLGPSIRAEAFF. Written as DNA, the CDR3 is TGTGCCACCCTAGGACCCTCAATTCGGGCTGAAGCTTTCTTT.

The chain recombines TRBV11-3 with TRBJ2-7, with D unclear. Trimming removed 3 bases at V and 4 bases at J, with 7 bases between. Germline V CDR1 and CDR2: SGHNT, YENEEA. There are 12 residues in the CDR3. Here the CDR3 reads CASSLVNYEQYF. CDR3 bases: TGTGCCAGCAGCTTGGTCAATTACGAGCAGTACTTC.

The chain carries TRBV19 and TRBJ1-5, with D maybe TRBD1 (6 bases). The germline gives CDR1 LNHDA, CDR2 SQIVND (reference sequence). Trimming took off 2 bases at V and 1 base at J, with 21 bases between the two ends. CDR3 length: 19 residues. In nucleotides, the CDR3 is TGTGCCAGTAGTATACGTCGGACAGAGGTTAAGGGAAGCAATCAGCCCCAGCATTTT. Protein: CASSIRRTEVKGSNQPQHF.

The chain is built from TRBV3-1 (or the pseudogene TRBV3-2) and TRBJ1-2; D not resolved. V was trimmed by 0 bases and J by 2 bases, leaving 10 bases between them. Germline-derived CDR1 and CDR2 are LGHDT and YNNKEL (reference sequence). The CDR3 sequence is 15 residues long. In DNA form, the CDR3 reads TGTGCCAGCAGCCAAGAGGGTACAGCCAACTATGGCTACACCTTC. Translating gives CASSQEGTANYGYTF.

The chain employs TRBV14 and TRBJ1-6, with D unresolved. The CDR3 is 19 amino acids. The V gene's germline CDR1 is SGHDN and CDR2 FVKESK. V gave up 1 base and J gave up 0 bases, with 16 bases separating them. The CDR3 DNA follows: TGTGCCAGCAGCCAAGCCCCCACGCGGGCCTCCTCCTATAATTCACCCCTCCACTTT. This sequence encodes CASSQAPTRASSYNSPLHF. The full variable domain, completed using reference TRBV14 and TRBJ1-6, is EAGVTQFPSHSVIEKGQTVTLRCDPISGHDNLYWYRRVMGKEIKFLLHFVKESKQDESGMPNNRFLAERTGGTYSTLKVQPAELEDSGVYFCASSQAPTRASSYNSPLHFGNGTRLTVT.

The chain is built from TRBV11-2 and TRBJ2-3; no definite D call. This CDR3 spans 17 amino acids. V was clipped by 1 base and J by 2 bases, with 16 bases between them. Germline CDR1 SGHAT, CDR2 FQNNGV. CDR3 nucleotide sequence: TGTGCCAGCAGCTTAGTCTCGCGCCAAGCGAACACAGATACGCAGTATTTT. Protein sequence: CASSLVSRQANTDTQYF.

This clone appeared once. The rearrangement uses TRBV5-6 and TRBJ2-7; tentatively, D is TRBD2 (7 bases). The CDR3 runs 16 residues. Germline-derived CDR1 and CDR2 are SGHDT and YYEEEE. Trimming removed 0 bases at V and 8 bases at J, with 21 bases between. CDR3 in amino acids: CASSLGGRAPGGKQYF. The CDR3 bases are TGTGCCAGCAGCTTGGGAGGGAGGGCCCCCGGGGGCAAGCAGTACTTC.

The J gene is TRBJ2-6, the V gene TRBV5-5; a possible D gene is TRBD2 (5 bases). The CDR3 is made up of 16 amino acids. The germline V gene encodes CDR1 SGHKS and CDR2 YYEKEE (reference sequence). V lost 5 bases and J 0 bases, leaving 12 bases between the germline ends. The CDR3 sequence: CASRWTSNSGANVLTF. In DNA, the CDR3 is TGTGCCAGCAGGTGGACTTCAAACTCTGGGGCCAACGTCCTGACTTTC.

This chain links TRBV4-1 with TRBJ1-4, with 10 bases lining up with TRBD1. CDR3 size: 14 residues. Germline loops: CDR1 MGHRA, CDR2 YSYEKL. Trimming cost V 4 bases and J 7 bases; bases outside gene matches: 3. DNA for the CDR3: TGCGCCAGCAGCCGAGGGGACAGGGGTGAAAAACTGTTTTTT. It encodes CASSRGDRGEKLFF.

This clone was counted a single time. This chain links TRBV6-4 with TRBJ2-2, with 7 bases fitting TRBD1. The V gene end was trimmed by 6 bases and the J gene end by 4 bases; junction bases not matched to a gene: 5. The CDR3 length is 14 residues. Germline V gene lookup returns CDR1 MRHNA and CDR2 SNTAGT. CDR3 sequence (DNA): TGTGCCAGCAGACCCGACAGGGCCACCGGGGAGCTGTTTTTT. Translation: CASRPDRATGELFF.

The chain recombines TRBV5-1 with TRBJ2-7; TRBD1 agrees at 9 bases. The J segment lost 4 bases and the V segment lost 4 bases, leaving 3 bases of the junction unmatched. The length of the CDR3 is 13 residues. Germline CDR1 SGHRS, CDR2 YFSETQ. The CDR3 nucleotides read TGCGCCAGCAGCACTGGACAGGGGTACGAGCAGTACTTC. This sequence encodes CASSTGQGYEQYF.

The gene calls are TRBV25-1 and TRBJ2-3; 11 nucleotides match TRBD1. J gave up 4 bases and V 4 bases, and 4 bases lay outside the gene matches. The CDR3 length is 15 residues. Germline V gives CDR1 MGHDK, CDR2 SYGVNS. The CDR3 spells CASSGGQGAPDTQYF. The CDR3 DNA follows: TGTGCCAGCAGTGGCGGACAGGGGGCTCCAGATACGCAGTATTTT.

V gene TRBV18 combines with J gene TRBJ2-2; 10 bases match TRBD2. The germline V gene has CDR1 KGHSH and CDR2 LQKENI. Trimming removed 4 bases from V and 1 base from J; junction bases left unmatched: 3. The CDR3 covers 16 residues. The CDR3: CASSQRTSGNTGELFF. The CDR3 DNA reads TGTGCCAGCTCACAAAGGACTAGCGGGAACACCGGGGAGCTGTTTTTT.

This rearrangement joins TRBV7-2 to TRBJ1-5; D is ambiguous. Per germline, CDR1 SGHTA and CDR2 FQGNSA. The V and J ends lost 3 bases and 7 bases respectively, with 10 bases between them. This CDR3 has 13 residues. The CDR3: CASSFIDGQPQHF. The CDR3 DNA reads TGTGCCAGCAGCTTTATAGATGGACAGCCCCAGCATTTT. The full variable domain, rest sourced from reference TRBV7-2 and TRBJ1-5, is GAGVSQSPSNKVTEKGKDVELRCDPISGHTALYWYRQSLGQGLEFLIYFQGNSAPDKSGLPSDRFSAERTGGSVSTLTIQRTQQEDSAVYLCASSFIDGQPQHFGDGTRLSIL.

The genes are TRBV11-2 and TRBJ1-4; no definite D call. The V end was cut by 0 bases, the J end by 6 bases, with 14 bases between. Germline CDR1 SGHAT, CDR2 FQNNGV. The CDR3 is 16 residues long. The CDR3 loop is CASSLEVGRHDEKLFF. The CDR3, as DNA: TGTGCCAGCAGCTTAGAGGTGGGAAGGCATGATGAAAAACTGTTTTTT.

About this clone itself: One end of the junction varies from germline; a read error may be responsible. The chain is built from TRBV7-7 and TRBJ2-1, with 7 bases matching TRBD1. CDR3 length equals 15 residues. Germline V gene data show CDR1 as SSHAT and CDR2 as FNYEAQ (reference sequence). CDR3 region: CASSPGTAQYNEQFF. The CDR3 DNA sequence: TGTGCTAGCAGCCCTGGGACAGCGCAGTACAATGAGCAGTTCTTC.

This chain connects TRBV20-1 to TRBJ2-7, with TRBD1 as a possible D gene (5 bases). There are 11 residues in the CDR3. Germline CDR1 is DFQATT and CDR2 is SNEGSKA (reference sequence). V gave up 5 bases and J gave up 6 bases, with 11 bases separating them. Written as DNA, the CDR3 is TGCAGTGCTCCCGGACAAAGCGAGCAGTACTTC. Translation gives CSAPGQSEQYF.

The chain has TRBV21-1 and TRBJ1-1. TRBV21-1 is termed a pseudogene. The CDR3 has 14 amino acids. The CDR3 bases are TGTGCCAGCAGCAAAGAGGTAACCGACACTGAAGCTTTCTTT. It is translated as CASSKEVTDTEAFF.

This sequence joins TRBV10-3 and TRBJ2-2; 13 positions agree with TRBD2. Per germline, CDR1 ENHRY and CDR2 SYGVKD. CDR3 size: 14 residues. The junction had 0 bases not matched to a gene; V was cut back by 6 bases and J by 5 bases. The CDR3 DNA reads as TGTGCCATCAGGGGACTAGCGGGGACCGGGGAGCTGTTTTTT. It is translated as CAIRGLAGTGELFF.

This chain links TRBV5-1 with TRBJ2-1; 9 nucleotides agree with TRBD1. The CDR3 loop spans 12 amino acids. The V gene end was trimmed by 4 bases and the J gene end by 8 bases; junction bases not matched to a gene: 1. Germline CDR1 and CDR2: SGHRS and YFSETQ. CDR3 in DNA: TGCGCCAGCAGCCGGGACAGGGATGAGCAGTTCTTC. Amino acids: CASSRDRDEQFF.